This T cell receptor (beta chain) was obtained from a study of blood T cell repertoires in COVID-19. V lost 3 bases, J lost 2 bases, and 10 bases lay in between. In germline, CDR1 is KGHSH, CDR2 LQKENI. This CDR3 comprises 14 residues. Assay used: immunoSEQ multiplex PCR; TCRdb lists only in-frame clones, some missing. Of around 100,000 clones in the sample, 70% to 90% were seen once. The clonotype originates from a human donor in a cohort sampled during active COVID-19. Sequences were obtained from peripheral blood. The rearrangement joins TRBV18 to TRBJ1-2; D not certain. The CDR3 spells CASSPPGINYGYTF. The CDR3 nucleotides read TGTGCCAGCTCACCGCCGGGTATCAACTATGGCTACACCTTC.